The 22 T cell receptor beta chains reported below all come from one sample, sequenced in a study of blood T cell repertoires in COVID-19. Sequenced by immunoSEQ multiplex PCR; TCRdb stores in-frame clones only, minus some. Found here are 250,000 to 300,000 clones, around 81% of them singletons; the top ten hold 2.5% to 3%. The sample comprised peripheral blood. These receptors all come from a woman aged 55-69 years with active or convalescent COVID-19.

The V gene is TRBV7-9, the J gene TRBJ2-3; TRBD1 might be the D (6 bases). Trimming cost V 2 bases and J 8 bases, with 29 bases left between them. The CDR3 consists of 19 residues. The V gene's germline CDR1 is SEHNR and CDR2 FQNEAQ (reference sequence). Here the CDR3 DNA reads TGTGCCAGCAGCTTATTGTCTAGTAAGGGACAACCCCCTCAAGGTACGCAGTATTTT. Protein: CASSLLSSKGQPPQGTQYF.

The V and J genes are TRBV4-1 and TRBJ2-6; 9 bases map to TRBD1. This CDR3 has 20 residues. V shed 0 bases and J 0 bases; nucleotides not matched to a gene: 9. Looked up from germline, CDR1 is MGHRA and CDR2 is YSYEKL. In nucleotides, the CDR3 is TGCGCCAGCAGCCAAGATCTTAGGGGACAGGGTTTCTCTGGGGCCAACGTCCTGACTTTC. Its protein product is CASSQDLRGQGFSGANVLTF.

CDR3 in amino acids: CASSSPGTSGRSTDTQYF. The DNA for the CDR3 is TGTGCCAGCAGCTCGCCCGGGACTAGCGGGAGAAGCACAGATACGCAGTATTTT. The chain recombines TRBV7-2 with TRBJ2-3; 14 bases line up with TRBD2. Germline CDR1 and CDR2: SGHTA and FQGNSA. The CDR3 has 18 residues. V shed 4 bases, J shed 0 bases, and the junction held 6 bases outside the gene matches.

On this clone itself: Other DNA sequences from this sample encode an identical CDR3 as well. This chain joins TRBV6-2 or TRBV6-3 and TRBJ2-1; 10 nucleotides line up with TRBD2. V was pared by 6 bases and J by 1 base, with 3 bases of the junction left unmatched. This CDR3 comprises 15 residues. CDR1 is MNHEY, CDR2 SVGEGT, per germline. The CDR3 loop reads CASSSAGGSYNEQFF. The DNA for the CDR3 is TGTGCCAGCAGCTCAGCGGGGGGGTCCTACAATGAGCAGTTCTTC.

The CDR3 reads CASRVRVFNYGYTF. CDR3 nucleotides: TGTGCCAGCAGGGTCAGGGTCTTTAACTATGGCTACACCTTC. The chain combines TRBV2 with TRBJ1-2; TRBD1 might be the D (5 bases). Germline V gene data show CDR1 as SNHLY and CDR2 as FYNNEI. The CDR3 loop spans 14 amino acids. The V and J ends lost 6 bases and 1 base respectively, with 12 bases between them.

The rearrangement links TRBV2 to TRBJ1-5; 7 bases align to TRBD1. Germline-derived CDR1 and CDR2 are SNHLY and FYNNEI. V was clipped by 4 bases and J by 5 bases; unmatched bases: 11. The length of the CDR3 is 16 residues. The CDR3 loop is CASSVGGRRFDQPQHF. CDR3 coding DNA: TGTGCCAGCAGTGTAGGGGGCCGACGTTTCGATCAGCCCCAGCATTTT.

The genes are TRBV12-5 and TRBJ1-5; D is possibly TRBD1 (5 bases). The V gene's germline CDR1 is LGHNT and CDR2 FRNRAP. V lost 9 bases to trimming and J lost 3 bases, with 18 bases between them. The CDR3 spans 15 residues. CDR3 region: CASGYDSLNNQPQHF. In nucleotides, the CDR3 is TGTGCTAGCGGCTATGACAGCTTAAACAATCAGCCCCAGCATTTT.

This clone appeared once. V is TRBV5-5 and J is TRBJ1-6; TRBD1 matches 7 bases. The CDR3 extends over 16 amino acids. The V gene's germline CDR1 is SGHKS and CDR2 YYEKEE (reference sequence). V shed 4 bases and J 5 bases; nucleotides not matched to a gene: 9. CDR3 region: CASSQNGGTDNSPLHF. The CDR3 coding sequence is TGTGCCAGCAGCCAAAACGGCGGGACAGATAATTCACCCCTCCACTTT.

The genes are TRBV4-3 and TRBJ1-6; D ambiguous. Germline V CDR1 and CDR2: LGHNA, YSLEER. The CDR3 totals 15 residues. V was shortened by 0 bases and J by 7 bases, with 10 bases between the two germline ends. The CDR3 sequence: CASSQDGSRNSPLHF. CDR3 bases: TGCGCCAGCAGCCAAGATGGGAGTCGGAATTCACCCCTCCACTTT.

The rearrangement joins TRBV7-9 to TRBJ1-1, with D hard to call. The germline V gene has CDR1 SEHNR and CDR2 FQNEAQ (reference sequence). V was cut by 3 bases and J by 4 bases, with 6 bases left in between. The CDR3 totals 12 residues. In DNA form, the CDR3 reads TGTGCCAGCAGCTTCTCGGGCACTGAAGCTTTCTTT. It translates to CASSFSGTEAFF.

The rearrangement joins TRBV5-1 to TRBJ2-2; 8 nucleotides match TRBD1. J lost 5 bases, V lost 4 bases, and 10 bases had no gene match. The germline CDR1 and CDR2 sequences are SGHRS and YFSETQ. The CDR3 spans 16 residues. This CDR3 is CASSATQGARTGELFF. CDR3 in DNA: TGCGCCAGCAGCGCCACCCAGGGGGCGAGGACCGGGGAGCTGTTTTTT.

This chain connects TRBV5-4 to TRBJ2-7; the match to TRBD2 covers 15 bases. Per the germline V gene, CDR1 is SGHNT and CDR2 is YYREEE (reference sequence). The CDR3 extends over 15 amino acids. J lost 7 bases, V lost 2 bases, and 4 bases had no gene match. DNA for the CDR3: TGTGCCAGCAGCTTACGGACTAGCGGGGGGGAAGAGCAGTACTTC. It encodes CASSLRTSGGEEQYF.

The rearrangement links TRBV3-1 (or the pseudogene TRBV3-2) to TRBJ1-1; 10 positions agree with TRBD1. The germline V gene encodes CDR1 LGHDT and CDR2 YNNKEL (reference sequence). This CDR3 is built from 14 residues. V shed 6 bases, J shed 5 bases, and the junction held 6 bases outside the gene matches. The CDR3 nucleotides read TGTGCCAGCAGTGCGACAGGGGGCAAAACTGAAGCTTTCTTT. As protein: CASSATGGKTEAFF.

This clone was recorded once. CDR3 sequence: CASSFLTGTNTGELFF. CDR3 sequence (DNA): TGTGCCAGCAGCTTTTTAACAGGGACGAACACCGGGGAGCTGTTTTTT. The chain recombines TRBV7-9 with TRBJ2-2, with a weak D call TRBD1 (6 bases). The germline V and J ends were trimmed by 3 bases and 0 bases, with 11 bases remaining between them. The V gene's germline CDR1 is SEHNR and CDR2 FQNEAQ (reference sequence). The CDR3 spans 16 residues.

This clone has a single count. The chain joins TRBV5-4 to TRBJ2-7, with D maybe TRBD1 (5 bases). CDR1 and CDR2 from the germline V gene are SGHNT and YYREEE (reference sequence). The ends were cut back, 0 bases at V and 4 bases at J, with 14 bases in the middle. The CDR3 consists of 15 residues. CDR3 amino acids: CASSLDPGRTYEQYF. CDR3 DNA sequence: TGTGCCAGCAGCTTGGATCCGGGTCGGACATACGAGCAGTACTTC.

This clone was seen only once. The chain has TRBV4-2 and TRBJ2-1; 12 bases fit TRBD2. The CDR3 is made up of 18 amino acids. Germline CDR1 LGHNA, CDR2 YNFKEQ. After removal of 2 bases from V and 0 bases from J, the junction contained 5 bases not matched to a gene. CDR3 sequence (DNA): TGTGCCAGCAGCCAATCTAGCGGGGGGGGGAGCTCCTACAATGAGCAGTTCTTC. It specifies CASSQSSGGGSSYNEQFF.

J is TRBJ2-3 and V is TRBV7-6; D is possibly TRBD1 (6 bases). Germline V gives CDR1 SGHVS, CDR2 FNYEAQ. This CDR3 is built from 19 residues. Trimming cost V 2 bases and J 2 bases, with 23 bases left between them. This CDR3 reads CASSLRGWAGASLTDTQYF. The CDR3 region has the DNA TGTGCCAGCAGCTTAAGAGGTTGGGCAGGGGCGTCCCTCACAGATACGCAGTATTTT.

This clone was seen once. The rearrangement uses TRBV9 and TRBJ2-5; the D gene is possibly TRBD2 (6 bases). The CDR3 consists of 16 residues. Trimming removed 0 bases at V and 5 bases at J, with 17 bases between. The V gene's germline CDR1 is SGDLS and CDR2 YYNGEE. The CDR3 region is CASSVDPTSWSETQYF. The CDR3, as DNA: TGTGCCAGCAGCGTAGATCCGACTAGTTGGTCGGAGACCCAGTACTTC.

The rearrangement links TRBV27 to TRBJ2-7, with TRBD1 matching over 8 bases. CDR3 size: 15 residues. V shed 8 bases and J 1 base; nucleotides not matched to a gene: 10. The germline V gene encodes CDR1 MNHEY and CDR2 SMNVEV (reference sequence). Here the CDR3 DNA reads TGTGCCAGCGACGCCGGGACAGGTTCTTCCTACGAGCAGTACTTC. The encoded protein is CASDAGTGSSYEQYF.

V and J are TRBV6-5 and TRBJ1-2; 7 bases align to TRBD1. V shed 2 bases and J 5 bases; nucleotides not matched to a gene: 5. Germline assignment: CDR1 MNHEY and CDR2 SVGAGI. The CDR3 has 14 amino acids. The CDR3 DNA is TGTGCCAGCAGTTACGGGACAGAGGCATATGGCTACACCTTC. Translating it yields CASSYGTEAYGYTF.

The V and J genes are TRBV15 and TRBJ2-1; D is perhaps TRBD2 (5 bases). Germline values: CDR1 LNHNV, CDR2 YYDKDF (reference sequence). This CDR3 is 17 amino acids long. V gave up 4 bases and J gave up 4 bases, with 20 bases separating them. The CDR3 spells CATSTRLPSKTYNEQFF. The DNA for the CDR3 is TGTGCCACCAGCACCCGCCTTCCTAGCAAGACTTACAATGAGCAGTTCTTC. Drawing the rest from reference TRBV15 and TRBJ2-1, the complete variable domain is DAMVIQNPRYQVTQFGKPVTLSCSQTLNHNVMYWYQQKSSQAPKLLFHYYDKDFNNEADTPDNFQSRRPNTSFCFLDIRSPGLGDTAMYLCATSTRLPSKTYNEQFFGPGTRLTVL.

The J gene is TRBJ2-4, the V gene TRBV21-1; the table's D call, TRBD1, has no DNA check behind it. TRBV21-1 is deemed a pseudogene. This CDR3 region has 20 residues. The CDR3 region has the DNA TGTGCCGATACAAAGCATCATAAGGGACAGGGTTTTGGGGCCAAAAACATTCAGTACTTC. It is translated as CADTKHHKGQGFGAKNIQYF.